Here is one T cell receptor beta chain with its context. This sample is drawn from a study of blood T cell repertoires in COVID-19. Study background: There were acute and convalescent COVID-19 samples, and they came from the United States, Italy and Spain. PBMCs, B-cell-depleted T cells, or T cells were the source of the cDNA or gDNA that made up the material.

With V trimmed by 3 bases and J by 1 base, 4 bases remained unmatched. Germline V lookup: CDR1 MNHEY, CDR2 SVGAGI. The CDR3 extends over 15 amino acids. Produced via immunoSEQ multiplex PCR; TCRdb's table is partial and in-frame only. This repertoire shows tens of thousands of clones, roughly 84% found once; its top ten account for 1.6%. Sequenced input: peripheral blood. This receptor was taken from a man aged 50 to 59 with acute or convalescent COVID-19. The chain combines TRBV6-5 with TRBJ2-7, with TRBD2 matching 9 bases. CDR3 protein: CASSYRAGGSYEQYF. The CDR3 DNA sequence: TGTGCCAGCAGTTATCGGGCGGGAGGGTCCTACGAGCAGTACTTC.